Shown below are 25 T cell receptor beta chains from a single sample sequenced in a study of T cell responses to AZD1222 COVID-19 vaccine. Method: immunoSEQ multiplex PCR; TCRdb's copy keeps in-frame clones and lacks some. This repertoire shows more than 90,000 clones, roughly 80% found once; its top ten account for about 9%. Specimen: peripheral blood, collected on day 0 of AZD1222 vaccination. Source of these receptors: an adult in good health.

V usage is TRBV19 and J usage is TRBJ1-1, with 7 bases fitting TRBD1. Germline CDR1 reads LNHDA; CDR2 reads SQIVND (reference sequence). This CDR3 is built from 14 residues. V was clipped by 6 bases and J by 4 bases; unmatched bases: 8. CDR3 in amino acids: CASSDFDRATEAFF. The CDR3, as DNA: TGTGCCAGTAGCGACTTTGACAGGGCCACTGAAGCTTTCTTT.

The chain has TRBV6-6 and TRBJ1-4; no definite D call. Deletions cut 6 bases from V and 0 bases from J, with 2 bases between. The CDR3 is made up of 12 amino acids. CDR1 MNHNY and CDR2 SVGAGI come from the germline V gene (reference sequence). CDR3 region: CASRPTNEKLFF. The CDR3 DNA follows: TGTGCCAGCAGGCCAACTAATGAAAAACTGTTTTTT.

Only a few counts were recorded for this clone. The CDR3 reads CASSSGLAGGYEQYF. The CDR3 nucleotides are TGTGCCAGCAGCTCAGGACTAGCGGGAGGCTACGAGCAGTACTTC. The J gene is TRBJ2-7, the V gene TRBV7-9, with 14 bases identical to TRBD2. From germline, CDR1 is SEHNR and CDR2 FQNEAQ (reference sequence). This CDR3 has 15 amino acids. V dropped 4 bases and J dropped 3; count of bases not matched to a gene: 2.

The rearrangement uses TRBV5-1 and TRBJ2-2; possible D gene TRBD2, 5 bases. The CDR3 extends over 16 amino acids. From germline, CDR1 is SGHRS and CDR2 YFSETQ. The ends were cut back, 1 base at V and 1 base at J, with 11 bases in the middle. DNA for the CDR3: TGCGCCAGCAGCTTGTCTCCAGGAGGGAACACCGGGGAGCTGTTTTTT. This translates into CASSLSPGGNTGELFF.

The chain is built from TRBV24-1 and TRBJ2-5; D assignment may be TRBD1 or TRBD2 (6 bases each). The length of the CDR3 is 12 residues. CDR1 and CDR2 (germline): KGHDR, SFDVKD. V was trimmed by 8 bases and J by 4 bases, leaving 10 bases between them. The CDR3 reads CATNGGGETQYF. The CDR3 coding sequence is TGTGCCACCAACGGGGGCGGAGAGACCCAGTACTTC.

The chain is built from TRBV30 and TRBJ1-4; D not certain. Deletions cut 1 base from V and 7 bases from J, with 4 bases between. The CDR3 is 11 residues long. Looked up from germline, CDR1 is GTSNPN and CDR2 is SVGIG (reference sequence). This CDR3 reads CAWSGREKLFF. CDR3 nucleotides: TGTGCCTGGAGTGGACGTGAAAAACTGTTTTTT. Filled out from reference TRBV30 and TRBJ1-4, the complete variable domain reads SQTIHQWPATLVQPVGSPLSLECTVEGTSNPNLYWYRQAAGRGLQLLFYSVGIGQISSEVPQNLSASRPQDRQFILSSKKLLLSDSGFYLCAWSGREKLFFGSGTQLSVL.

The chain links TRBV6-6 to TRBJ2-7; D gene unclear. The germline gives CDR1 MNHNY, CDR2 SVGAGI (reference sequence). The CDR3 covers 13 residues. Trimming left V 2 bases short and J 4 bases short, with 9 bases between. CDR3 loop: CASSYLYSYEQYF. CDR3 bases: TGTGCCAGCAGTTACCTTTACTCATACGAGCAGTACTTC.

This chain links TRBV5-8 with TRBJ1-6, with no clear D. Germline V lookup: CDR1 SGHTS, CDR2 YDEGEE. Trimming left V 0 bases short and J 7 bases short, with 17 bases between. The CDR3 spans 17 residues. The CDR3 protein is CASSLDAGWASNSPLHF. CDR3 sequence (DNA): TGTGCCAGCAGCTTGGACGCGGGTTGGGCCAGCAATTCACCCCTCCACTTT.

The J gene is TRBJ1-1, the V gene TRBV18, with D possibly TRBD1 on 5 matching bases. The CDR3 has 15 amino acids. The V and J ends lost 1 base and 3 bases respectively, with 12 bases between them. CDR1 and CDR2 from the germline V gene are KGHSH and LQKENI. The CDR3 DNA is TGTGCCAGCTCACCACGGACACCCAGCGACACTGAAGCTTTCTTT. Its translation is CASSPRTPSDTEAFF.

The CDR3 DNA sequence: TGTGCCAGCAGCTTAGACCGCAGGGGACACTATGGCTACACCTTC. Translated, it gives CASSLDRRGHYGYTF. This chain links TRBV7-2 with TRBJ1-2, with D perhaps TRBD1 (6 bases). The germline V and J ends were trimmed by 1 base and 3 bases, with 12 bases remaining between them. Germline-derived CDR1 and CDR2 are SGHTA and FQGNSA. This CDR3 has 15 residues.

The chain carries TRBV28 and TRBJ1-2; tentatively, D is TRBD1 (6 bases). Looked up from germline, CDR1 is MDHEN and CDR2 is SYDVKM. The CDR3 contains 12 residues. The V and J ends lost 7 bases and 6 bases respectively, with 12 bases between them. CDR3 sequence (DNA): TGTGCCAGCACTACAGGGTCCCATGGCTACACCTTC. Translated: CASTTGSHGYTF.

As concerns this clone: This CDR3 is also generated by other DNA sequences in the sample. This rearrangement joins TRBV7-2 to TRBJ1-5; D unclear. CDR1 is SGHTA, CDR2 FQGNSA, per germline. V lost 0 bases to trimming and J lost 0 bases, with 6 bases between them. There are 15 residues in the CDR3. CDR3 loop: CASSLADYSNQPQHF. The CDR3 coding sequence is TGTGCCAGCAGCTTAGCGGATTATAGCAATCAGCCCCAGCATTTT.

CDR3 sequence: CASRRTSGGTDTQYF. Written as DNA, the CDR3 is TGTGCCAGCAGACGAACTAGCGGGGGCACAGATACGCAGTATTTT. The chain couples TRBV6-5 to TRBJ2-3; 10 nucleotides align to TRBD2. The V gene's germline CDR1 is MNHEY and CDR2 SVGAGI. The CDR3 is made up of 15 amino acids. V lost 6 bases and J lost 1; bases outside the gene matches: 4.

The chain recombines TRBV28 with TRBJ1-2; D remains ambiguous. Germline CDR1 is MDHEN and CDR2 is SYDVKM. V was shortened by 3 bases and J by 2 bases, with 7 bases between the two germline ends. This CDR3 spans 13 amino acids. The CDR3 reads CASSLQANYGYTF. CDR3 nucleotides: TGTGCCAGCAGTTTGCAGGCCAACTATGGCTACACCTTC.

This chain joins TRBV10-3 and TRBJ1-2; 10 bases fit TRBD1. The CDR3 has 17 amino acids. Losses at the gene ends were 10 bases for V and 1 base for J; bases not matched to a gene: 15. Germline loops: CDR1 ENHRY, CDR2 SYGVKD. The DNA of the CDR3 is TGTGCCACGCGAATTAACCGGGACAGGGGTTTTAACTATGGCTACACCTTC. This translates into CATRINRDRGFNYGYTF.

As for this clone: The sample carries other DNA sequences with the same CDR3. The chain employs TRBV7-2 and TRBJ2-1; D is possibly TRBD1 or TRBD2 (5 bases each). The CDR3 spans 13 residues. The germline CDR1 and CDR2 sequences are SGHTA and FQGNSA. Trimming left V 4 bases short and J 5 bases short, with 9 bases between. As DNA, the CDR3 is TGTGCCAGCAGCTCCGAGGGGCACAATGAGCAGTTCTTC. This gives the protein CASSSEGHNEQFF.

The DNA of the CDR3 is TGTGCCAGCAGTGACGGAGATACCGGGGAGCTGTTTTTT. This translates into CASSDGDTGELFF. V usage is TRBV6-4 and J usage is TRBJ2-2; D gene ambiguous. The germline V gene encodes CDR1 MRHNA and CDR2 SNTAGT. V was shortened by 2 bases and J by 5 bases, with 6 bases between the two germline ends. This CDR3 is built from 13 residues.

Only a few counts were recorded for this clone. V and J are TRBV6-4 and TRBJ1-5, with TRBD1 identical over 9 bases. Losses at the gene ends were 6 bases for V and 6 bases for J; bases not matched to a gene: 6. Germline V gene sequence: CDR1 MRHNA, CDR2 SNTAGT. CDR3 length equals 14 residues. The CDR3: CASSPGQGSQPQHF. CDR3 nucleotides: TGTGCCAGCAGCCCGGGACAGGGTAGTCAGCCCCAGCATTTT.

The rearrangement links TRBV5-4 to TRBJ1-2; D perhaps matches TRBD1 (6 bases). Germline loops: CDR1 SGHNT, CDR2 YYREEE (reference sequence). The ends were cut back, 5 bases at V and 4 bases at J, with 12 bases in the middle. This CDR3 spans 13 amino acids. The CDR3 DNA reads TGTGCCAGCAGAAAAACAGGGATCTATGGCTACACCTTC. It specifies CASRKTGIYGYTF.

This clone occurred once. CDR3 sequence: CATRDREPGSPLHF. The CDR3 region has the DNA TGTGCCACCAGGGACAGGGAGCCCGGGTCACCCCTCCACTTT. The rearrangement joins TRBV10-3 to TRBJ1-6; 9 nucleotides align to TRBD1. J was trimmed by 10 bases and V by 10 bases; bases with no gene match: 11. CDR1 is ENHRY, CDR2 SYGVKD, per germline. The CDR3 length is 14 residues.

This chain joins TRBV9 and TRBJ2-7; D is unclear. V was pared by 0 bases and J by 1 base, with 5 bases between. Germline V gene data show CDR1 as SGDLS and CDR2 as YYNGEE. The CDR3 is 13 residues long. This CDR3 reads CASSVGLSYEQYF. The DNA of the CDR3 is TGTGCCAGCAGCGTAGGCTTGTCCTACGAGCAGTACTTC.

The genes are TRBV7-9 and TRBJ1-4; 7 bases are a match to TRBD1. V trimming: 5 bases; J trimming: 5 bases; junction bases outside the gene matches: 8. Germline CDR1 reads SEHNR; CDR2 reads FQNEAQ (reference sequence). The CDR3 covers 15 residues. For the CDR3, the DNA is TGTGCCAGCAGCCTAAAGGGGGCCCCCAATGAAAAACTGTTTTTT. This translates into CASSLKGAPNEKLFF.

The chain is built from TRBV4-1 and TRBJ1-5; 8 bases map to TRBD1. The V gene's germline CDR1 is MGHRA and CDR2 YSYEKL. This CDR3 has 16 residues. V lost 1 base to trimming and J lost 5 bases; unmatched junction nucleotides: 7. CDR3 bases: TGCGCCAGCAGCCAAGTTCGCGCAGGGGGCCATCAGCCCCAGCATTTT. This encodes CASSQVRAGGHQPQHF.

This clone appeared a single time. This chain uses TRBV5-4 with TRBJ2-3; no firm D call. V was clipped by 4 bases and J by 4 bases, with 19 bases between them. The germline V gene encodes CDR1 SGHNT and CDR2 YYREEE (reference sequence). The CDR3 is 16 residues long. CDR3: CASSPPPHGLSDTQYF. The CDR3 DNA is TGTGCCAGCAGCCCCCCCCCACACGGGTTGTCAGATACGCAGTATTTT.

The V and J genes are TRBV19 and TRBJ1-6; a possible D gene is TRBD1 (6 bases). Trimming removed 7 bases at V and 8 bases at J, with 18 bases between. Per germline, CDR1 LNHDA and CDR2 SQIVND (reference sequence). This CDR3 comprises 15 residues. DNA of the CDR3: TGTGCCAGTACCCAGGGGCCCCTGGGCTATTCACCCCTCCACTTT. Translated, it gives CASTQGPLGYSPLHF.